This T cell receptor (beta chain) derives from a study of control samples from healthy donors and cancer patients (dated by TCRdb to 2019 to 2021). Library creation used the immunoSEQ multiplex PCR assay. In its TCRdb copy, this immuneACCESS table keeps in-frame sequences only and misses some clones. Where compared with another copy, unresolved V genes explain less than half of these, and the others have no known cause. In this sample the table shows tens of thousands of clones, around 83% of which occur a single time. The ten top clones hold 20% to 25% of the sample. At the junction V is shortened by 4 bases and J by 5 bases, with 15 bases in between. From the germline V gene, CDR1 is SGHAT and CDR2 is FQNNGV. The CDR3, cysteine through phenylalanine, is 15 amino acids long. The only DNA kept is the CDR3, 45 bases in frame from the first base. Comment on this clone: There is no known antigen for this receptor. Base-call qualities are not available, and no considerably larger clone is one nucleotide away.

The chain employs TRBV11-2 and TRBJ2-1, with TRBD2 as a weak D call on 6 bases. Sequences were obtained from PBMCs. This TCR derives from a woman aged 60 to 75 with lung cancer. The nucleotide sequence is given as TGTGCCAGCAGCTCTATCCCGGGAGCGGACAATGAGCAGTTCTTC. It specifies CASSSIPGADNEQFF.